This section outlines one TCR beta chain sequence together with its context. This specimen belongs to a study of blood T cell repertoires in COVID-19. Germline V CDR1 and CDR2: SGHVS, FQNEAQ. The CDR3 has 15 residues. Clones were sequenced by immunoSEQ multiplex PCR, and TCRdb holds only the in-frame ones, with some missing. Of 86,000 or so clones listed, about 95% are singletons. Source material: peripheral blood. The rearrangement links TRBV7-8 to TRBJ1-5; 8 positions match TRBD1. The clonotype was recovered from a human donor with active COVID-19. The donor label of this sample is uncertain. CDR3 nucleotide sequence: TGTGCTGAGCTCGTGGTCCCGGGACAGGATCAGCCCCAGCATTTT. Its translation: CAELVVPGQDQPQHF.